This T cell receptor beta chain was retrieved from a study of vaccination and CD4 T cells after COVID-19. Across the whole study: A positive SARS-CoV-2 nasal swab PCR result was recorded for each convalescent patient; about 9 were mild and one severe. The stimulus for the cells was overlapping spike peptides derived from SARS-CoV-2, HCoV-NL63, HCoV-OC43 and HCoV-229E. Following dose two, a median approximately 75 days (range 14 to 241) passed before post-vaccine samples were taken.

Comment on this clonotype: Antigen unknown.

Sequencing of DNA taken from cultured CD4+ T cells relied on the Oncomine TCR Beta short-read assay. Each CDR3 protein gets one entry after TCRdb re-called the PCR reads with MiXCR. Among some 4,000 distinct CDR3 sequences listed, approximately 19% were seen once. Noted treatment: roughly 10-day PBMC culture with coronavirus spike peptide pools or control peptides (ViraFEST assay). Under the ViraFEST approach, antigen-specific T cells were expanded with peptide pools and TCRs subsequently sequenced. Trimming left V 0 bases short and J 4 bases short, with 10 bases between. The germline gives CDR1 SGHRS, CDR2 YFSETQ. The CDR3 loop spans 14 amino acids.

This chain joins TRBV5-1 and TRBJ1-2; D is unresolved. Sample: CD4+ T cells from blood, cultured in vitro. The TCR originated in a human donor who had recovered from COVID-19. The CDR3 region is CASSLDTLSYGYTF. CDR3 in DNA: TGCGCCAGCAGCTTGGATACCCTCAGCTATGGCTACACCTTC.